This T cell receptor beta chain was sequenced during a study of T cell changes during pregnancy in multiple sclerosis. Generated by immunoSEQ multiplex PCR, the TCRdb table keeps only in-frame clones and is missing some. The sample holds 25,000 to 40,000 clones, about 91% seen once. Trimming shortened V by 6 bases and J by 3 bases, and 15 bases separated the two germline ends. Looked up from germline, CDR1 is SGHAT and CDR2 is FQNNGV. The CDR3 consists of 14 residues. V usage is TRBV11-2 and J usage is TRBJ2-7; TRBD1 is a possible D gene (6 bases). Specimen: CD8+ T cells from peripheral blood mononuclear cells, collected before pregnancy. The TCR sequence derives from a female donor with multiple sclerosis, enrolled in a pregnancy study. CDR3 DNA sequence: TGTGCCAGCAGGGATCACAGGGTACTCTACGAGCAGTACTTC. It specifies CASRDHRVLYEQYF.